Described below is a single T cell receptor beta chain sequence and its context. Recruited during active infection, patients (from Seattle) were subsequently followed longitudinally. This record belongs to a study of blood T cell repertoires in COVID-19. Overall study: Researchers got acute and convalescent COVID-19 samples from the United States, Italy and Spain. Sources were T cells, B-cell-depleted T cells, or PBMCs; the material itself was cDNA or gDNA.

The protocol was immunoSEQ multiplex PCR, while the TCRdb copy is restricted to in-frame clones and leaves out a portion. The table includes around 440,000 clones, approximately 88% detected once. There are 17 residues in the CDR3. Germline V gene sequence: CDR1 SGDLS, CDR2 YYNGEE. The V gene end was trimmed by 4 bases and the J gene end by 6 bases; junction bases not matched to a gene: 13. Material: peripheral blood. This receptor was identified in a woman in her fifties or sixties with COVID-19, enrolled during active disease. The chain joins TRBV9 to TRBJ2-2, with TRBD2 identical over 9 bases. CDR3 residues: CASSPFFGGGAPGELFF. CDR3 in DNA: TGTGCCAGCAGCCCTTTCTTTGGCGGGGGGGCCCCCGGGGAGCTGTTTTTT.